The text below deals with one T cell receptor (beta chain). Its antigen is not identified. These data come from a study of cytomegalovirus exposure and HLA in healthy donors. Overall study results and limits: Cytomegalovirus status was reportedly diagnosed by the classifier with high specificity and sensitivity. The later analysis indicated that the majority of CMV-associated TCR beta chains appeared HLA-restricted. Highly shared variants forming one cluster were likely a sequencing artifact.

PCR used 60 Vbeta primers and 13 Jbeta primers. As processed by the authors: There were tens of millions of unique TCR beta chains by a later count, and about 12 million of them were shared. The repertoire was sequenced with immunoSEQ multiplex PCR; TCRdb's copy has only in-frame clones and lacks some. V, J and clone size reflect that table, while D and trimming were determined from the DNA. The repertoire holds about 170,000 clones, over 65% seen once, with approximately 1.3% in the top ten. Germline CDR1 is SGHTA and CDR2 is FQGNSA. V was cut by 2 bases and J by 1 base, with 11 bases left in between. This CDR3 region has 15 residues.

Sequencing was performed on PBMCs. The clonotype was recovered from a woman aged 30 to 39 in good health and CMV-seropositive. The genes are TRBV7-2 and TRBJ1-1, with D maybe TRBD1 (5 bases). The CDR3 loop is CASSLWEGTNTEAFF. Here the CDR3 DNA reads TGTGCCAGCAGCTTATGGGAGGGGACGAACACTGAAGCTTTCTTT.